Listed below are T cell receptor beta chains from one sample, sequenced in a study of T cell responses to AZD1222 COVID-19 vaccine. Sequencing used immunoSEQ multiplex PCR; TCRdb keeps in-frame clones, though not all of them. Of 80,000 to 95,000 clones listed, 90% are singletons. The input for sequencing was peripheral blood, taken 28 days after the second AZD1222 dose. These receptors were collected from an adult who received the AZD1222 COVID-19 vaccine. Each CDR3 is given with its conserved first and last residue. Each record gives: CDR3 length, V gene, CDR3 protein.

CDR3 length: 15; V gene: TRBV11-2; CDR3 protein: CASSIRTGVANEQFF
CDR3 length: 14; V gene: TRBV7-8; CDR3 protein: CATTDRGGNQPQHF
CDR3 length: 17; V gene: TRBV5-6; CDR3 protein: CASSPWSQLGGTDTQYF
CDR3 length: 15; V gene: TRBV3-1/TRBV3-2; CDR3 protein: CASSQIRQGAQPQHF
CDR3 length: 15; V gene: TRBV6-5; CDR3 protein: CASSYAGREAYGYTF
CDR3 length: 15; V gene: TRBV7-9; CDR3 protein: CASSLAGANTGELFF
CDR3 length: 15; V gene: TRBV27; CDR3 protein: CASISLQGSIDTQYF
CDR3 length: 12; V gene: TRBV7-8; CDR3 protein: CASSLARYEQYF
CDR3 length: 14; V gene: TRBV3-1/TRBV3-2; CDR3 protein: CASSQDNRLYGYTF
CDR3 length: 12; V gene: TRBV19; CDR3 protein: CASSSSSYEQYF
CDR3 length: 15; V gene: TRBV7-3; CDR3 protein: CASSPRDSPRGIQYF
CDR3 length: 14; V gene: TRBV28; CDR3 protein: CASRLGRSTGELFF
CDR3 length: 12; V gene: TRBV29-1; CDR3 protein: CSVAGQTYGYTF
CDR3 length: 13; V gene: TRBV25-1; CDR3 protein: CASSLAGGNEQFF
CDR3 length: 16; V gene: TRBV5-4; CDR3 protein: CASSFQRGMNTGELFF
CDR3 length: 14; V gene: TRBV5-6; CDR3 protein: CASSLVGGDGSQHF
CDR3 length: 13; V gene: TRBV28; CDR3 protein: CASSSGQVPFYTF
CDR3 length: 13; V gene: TRBV28; CDR3 protein: CASSRTRQGPQYF
CDR3 length: 14; V gene: TRBV18; CDR3 protein: CASSPRRDNKPQHF
CDR3 length: 13; V gene: TRBV28; CDR3 protein: CASSLGGNYGYTF
CDR3 length: 13; V gene: TRBV6-5; CDR3 protein: CASQGYWANVLTF
CDR3 length: 13; V gene: TRBV10-3; CDR3 protein: CAISESGGPEAFF
CDR3 length: 15; V gene: TRBV15; CDR3 protein: CATSRDGNPMGEQYF
CDR3 length: 15; V gene: TRBV3-1/TRBV3-2; CDR3 protein: CASRRQGRDNSPLHF
CDR3 length: 16; V gene: TRBV4-1; CDR3 protein: CASSRYWTPMNTEAFF
CDR3 length: 16; V gene: TRBV4-1; CDR3 protein: CASSTFTGTSTDTQYF
CDR3 length: 16; V gene: TRBV5-1; CDR3 protein: CASSPERTGRDTEAFF
CDR3 length: 15; V gene: TRBV7-2; CDR3 protein: CASSPAEGAGEKLFF
CDR3 length: 13; V gene: TRBV3-1/TRBV3-2; CDR3 protein: CASSRLGSGGYTF
CDR3 length: 14; V gene: TRBV7-3; CDR3 protein: CASSLEEGRGTQYF
CDR3 length: 14; V gene: TRBV10-3; CDR3 protein: CAISWDTKGETQYF
CDR3 length: 15; V gene: TRBV11-2; CDR3 protein: CASSLAGNSAYEQYF
CDR3 length: 15; V gene: TRBV7-2; CDR3 protein: CASSFKRGDSSEQFF
CDR3 length: 16; V gene: TRBV6-5; CDR3 protein: CASSYTDTPSTDTQYF
CDR3 length: 16; V gene: TRBV6-2/TRBV6-3; CDR3 protein: CASSYSRTGGYETQYF
CDR3 length: 14; V gene: TRBV18; CDR3 protein: CASSPNRGVAEAFF